Listed here are 24 T cell receptor beta chains from one sample, sequenced in a study of blood T cell repertoires in COVID-19. Sequenced by immunoSEQ multiplex PCR; TCRdb stores in-frame clones only, minus some. The sample consists of about 440,000 clones, approximately 88% of them appearing once. The material sequenced was peripheral blood. Receptors were obtained from a woman in her forties or fifties with COVID-19, enrolled during active disease.

The CDR3 DNA reads as TGTGCCAGCAGGAGGGACAGGGCCTATAGCAATCAGCCCCAGCATTTT. Encoded protein: CASRRDRAYSNQPQHF. The chain combines TRBV2 with TRBJ1-5; TRBD1 aligns across 9 bases. V lost 6 bases to trimming and J lost 0 bases; unmatched junction nucleotides: 6. CDR1 is SNHLY, CDR2 FYNNEI, per germline. This CDR3 has 16 amino acids.

This clone was seen a single time. V usage is TRBV5-1 and J usage is TRBJ2-3, with D possibly being TRBD2 (6 bases). V gave up 4 bases and J gave up 5 bases, with 20 bases separating them. This CDR3 comprises 16 residues. Looked up from germline, CDR1 is SGHRS and CDR2 is YFSETQ. The CDR3 bases are TGCGCCAGCAGCCCTATAACGGGGCAGGAGGGAGATACGCAGTATTTT. This translates into CASSPITGQEGDTQYF.

CDR3: CASSFTGGRGGHEQYF. The DNA of the CDR3 is TGTGCCAGCAGCTTTACAGGGGGCCGGGGTGGTCACGAGCAGTACTTC. The rearrangement joins TRBV11-2 to TRBJ2-7; 9 bases line up with TRBD1. J was trimmed by 5 bases and V by 3 bases; bases with no gene match: 11. The CDR3 runs to 16 residues. Germline V gives CDR1 SGHAT, CDR2 FQNNGV.

This clone was recorded a few times. The gene calls are TRBV10-3 and TRBJ2-3; D is undetermined. Germline V gene data show CDR1 as ENHRY and CDR2 as SYGVKD. Trimming shortened V by 0 bases and J by 5 bases, and 12 bases separated the two germline ends. This CDR3 region has 15 residues. The CDR3 loop reads CAISESIGSGDTQYF. The CDR3 nucleotides read TGTGCCATCAGTGAGTCGATAGGCTCGGGAGATACGCAGTATTTT.

This chain uses TRBV30 with TRBJ2-7; 8 positions agree with TRBD1. Per germline, CDR1 GTSNPN and CDR2 SVGIG (reference sequence). V lost 2 bases and J lost 0; bases outside the gene matches: 6. The CDR3 is 15 amino acids. CDR3 in amino acids: CAWSKSTGGSYEQYF. The CDR3, as DNA: TGTGCCTGGAGTAAATCTACAGGGGGCTCCTACGAGCAGTACTTC. The whole variable domain, remainder taken from reference TRBV30 and TRBJ2-7, is SQTIHQWPATLVQPVGSPLSLECTVEGTSNPNLYWYRQAAGRGLQLLFYSVGIGQISSEVPQNLSASRPQDRQFILSSKKLLLSDSGFYLCAWSKSTGGSYEQYFGPGTRLTVT.

V and J are TRBV4-2 and TRBJ2-3, with TRBD1 matching over 9 bases. Unmatched junction bases numbered 0, after V lost 1 base and J lost 1 base. Germline V gives CDR1 LGHNA, CDR2 YNFKEQ. The CDR3 is 15 amino acids. The CDR3 DNA reads as TGTGCCAGCAGCCAAGGACAGGGGGGCACAGATACGCAGTATTTT. Translation: CASSQGQGGTDTQYF.

The chain combines TRBV9 with TRBJ1-2, with TRBD1 matching over 11 bases. V lost 4 bases to trimming and J lost 1 base; unmatched junction nucleotides: 3. The CDR3 contains 15 residues. CDR1 SGDLS and CDR2 YYNGEE come from the germline V gene. CDR3 nucleotides: TGTGCCAGCAGCCTCGGGACAGGGGGTAACTATGGCTACACCTTC. It codes for CASSLGTGGNYGYTF.

This chain joins TRBV5-6 and TRBJ2-1, with D unresolved. The CDR3 sequence is 12 residues long. The germline gives CDR1 SGHDT, CDR2 YYEEEE. V was trimmed by 0 bases and J by 10 bases, leaving 8 bases between them. The CDR3 DNA is TGTGCCAGCAGCTTGGGGTTAGCCGAGCAGTTCTTC. The encoded protein is CASSLGLAEQFF.

This clone has a single count. The rearrangement joins TRBV27 to TRBJ2-1; 13 positions match TRBD2. V lost 5 bases to trimming and J lost 9 bases; unmatched junction nucleotides: 7. Per germline, CDR1 MNHEY and CDR2 SMNVEV (reference sequence). The CDR3 covers 15 residues. CDR3 sequence (DNA): TGTGCCAGCAGTCCGGGGACTAGCGGGGTTGGTGAGCAGTTCTTC. It encodes CASSPGTSGVGEQFF.

This chain links TRBV28 with TRBJ1-6; no reliable D call. Trimming took 3 bases from V and 4 from J, leaving 10 bases between them. The length of the CDR3 is 15 residues. Germline V gene data show CDR1 as MDHEN and CDR2 as SYDVKM. In nucleotides, the CDR3 is TGTGCCAGCAGTTTTATAACAGAGTATAATTCACCCCTCCACTTT. This sequence encodes CASSFITEYNSPLHF.

The chain joins TRBV5-1 to TRBJ1-5, with 10 nucleotides matching TRBD1. The CDR3 is 17 residues long. CDR1 and CDR2 (germline): SGHRS, YFSETQ. J gave up 4 bases and V 0 bases, and 7 bases lay outside the gene matches. CDR3 sequence: CASSLGTGGQGNQPQHF. The CDR3 DNA sequence: TGCGCCAGCAGCTTGGGGACAGGGGGGCAAGGGAATCAGCCCCAGCATTTT.

This clone was detected only a few times. The chain joins TRBV3-1 (or the pseudogene TRBV3-2) to TRBJ2-3; tentative D call: TRBD2 (6 bases). With 4 bases removed from V and 1 base from J, the gap between germline ends came to 15 bases. Per the germline V gene, CDR1 is LGHDT and CDR2 is YNNKEL (reference sequence). The CDR3 loop spans 16 amino acids. The CDR3 region has the DNA TGTGCCAGCAGCCCCCCGGTTAGGAGGGGCACAGATACGCAGTATTTT. This gives the protein CASSPPVRRGTDTQYF.

The chain carries TRBV19 and TRBJ1-4; D gene ambiguous. Trimming took 3 bases from V and 10 from J, leaving 15 bases between them. The CDR3 length is 14 residues. Germline CDR1 LNHDA, CDR2 SQIVND (reference sequence). CDR3 protein: CASSMRREGGKLFF. CDR3 nucleotide sequence: TGTGCCAGTAGTATGAGAAGGGAGGGTGGAAAACTGTTTTTT.

The rearrangement uses TRBV10-2 and TRBJ1-6; no definite D call. Germline loops: CDR1 WSHSY, CDR2 SAAADI. The V end was cut by 7 bases, the J end by 7 bases, with 14 bases between. CDR3 length equals 14 residues. CDR3: CASTLLSINSPLHF. CDR3 coding DNA: TGCGCCAGCACCTTACTATCAATAAATTCACCCCTCCACTTT.

This clone was seen a single time. The gene calls are TRBV30 and TRBJ1-2; D call uncertain. Trimming removed 3 bases at V and 11 bases at J, with 13 bases between. CDR3 length: 11 amino acids. Germline CDR1 is GTSNPN and CDR2 is SVGIG (reference sequence). CDR3 protein: CAWSPPAGYTF. DNA for the CDR3: TGTGCCTGGAGCCCCCCAGCGGGGTACACCTTC.

The rearrangement joins TRBV28 to TRBJ2-7; TRBD1 matches 7 bases. The CDR3 is 16 amino acids. The germline V gene encodes CDR1 MDHEN and CDR2 SYDVKM. The V segment lost 6 bases and the J segment 3 bases; nucleotides outside the gene matches: 14. In nucleotides, the CDR3 is TGTGCCAGCAGACGTACAGGGGCCCTACTCGACTACGAGCAGTACTTC. Protein: CASRRTGALLDYEQYF.

The chain couples TRBV11-2 to TRBJ1-2, with 8 bases matching TRBD1. Germline V lookup: CDR1 SGHAT, CDR2 FQNNGV. The V segment lost 5 bases and the J segment 0 bases; nucleotides outside the gene matches: 11. The CDR3 has 17 amino acids. In DNA, the CDR3 is TGTGCCAGCAGCGGACGACAGGGGACCATCTCTAACTATGGCTACACCTTC. It is translated as CASSGRQGTISNYGYTF.

V usage is TRBV5-6 and J usage is TRBJ1-5, with D hard to call. The CDR3 is made up of 13 amino acids. V gave up 0 bases and J gave up 6 bases, with 7 bases separating them. Per the germline V gene, CDR1 is SGHDT and CDR2 is YYEEEE. The CDR3 nucleotides are TGTGCCAGCAGCTTGGTGAGTGGTCAGCCCCAGCATTTT. Protein: CASSLVSGQPQHF.

The chain joins TRBV11-3 to TRBJ2-7; 10 nucleotides line up with TRBD1. Germline V CDR1 and CDR2: SGHNT, YENEEA. V shed 4 bases and J 5 bases; nucleotides not matched to a gene: 5. CDR3 length equals 14 residues. This CDR3 reads CASSSGQGTDEQYF. The CDR3 DNA sequence: TGTGCCAGCAGCTCGGGACAGGGGACTGACGAGCAGTACTTC.

The V call is TRBV5-1, the J call TRBJ1-6, with D perhaps TRBD1 (6 bases). This CDR3 contains 15 residues. Germline V CDR1 and CDR2: SGHRS, YFSETQ. The ends were cut back, 0 bases at V and 8 bases at J, with 12 bases in the middle. The CDR3 loop is CASSLDLPGDSPLHF. The CDR3 nucleotides read TGCGCCAGCAGCTTGGACCTACCAGGGGATTCACCCCTCCACTTT.

A single count supports this clone. This sequence joins TRBV7-3 and TRBJ1-1, with D tentatively TRBD1 (5 bases). V lost 2 bases to trimming and J lost 5 bases, with 9 bases between them. CDR1 is SGHTA and CDR2 is FQGTGA in the germline V gene. This CDR3 spans 13 amino acids. The CDR3 region has the DNA TGTGCCAGCAGCTTAGCAGGGAAAACTGAAGCTTTCTTT. It specifies CASSLAGKTEAFF.

V usage is TRBV7-2 and J usage is TRBJ1-5, with 7 bases that match TRBD1. Looked up from germline, CDR1 is SGHTA and CDR2 is FQGNSA. V lost 4 bases to trimming and J lost 4 bases; unmatched junction nucleotides: 7. The CDR3 length is 15 residues. The CDR3 spells CASSSGGTVNQPQHF. In DNA, the CDR3 is TGTGCCAGCAGCTCAGGGGGGACAGTGAATCAGCCCCAGCATTTT.

CDR3 sequence (DNA): TGTGCCAGCAGGCGACCGGGACAGAGACAAGAGACCCAGTACTTC. It specifies CASRRPGQRQETQYF. The V gene is TRBV6-5, the J gene TRBJ2-5, with 7 bases fitting TRBD1. V trimming: 6 bases; J trimming: 2 bases; junction bases outside the gene matches: 9. The CDR3 loop spans 15 amino acids. Germline V lookup: CDR1 MNHEY, CDR2 SVGAGI.

The chain combines TRBV29-1 with TRBJ2-5; 12 bases match TRBD2. This CDR3 has 13 amino acids. Germline V gene data show CDR1 as SQVTM and CDR2 as ANQGSEA. The J segment lost 5 bases and the V segment lost 6 bases, leaving 4 bases of the junction unmatched. Here the CDR3 DNA reads TGCAGCGTCGGACTAGCGGGGAGCGAGACCCAGTACTTC. It translates to CSVGLAGSETQYF.